Described below is a single T cell receptor (beta chain) sequence and its context. Its target is not known. The sample comes from a study of cytomegalovirus exposure and HLA in healthy donors. Points from the study as a whole: What a later analysis showed was that several of the most significant clusters appeared linked to common viral pathogens.

PCR amplification relied on 60 Vbeta primers (plus 13 Jbeta primers). Here immunoSEQ multiplex PCR was the method, and the copy in TCRdb shows in-frame clones only, minus some. The sample has nearly 110,000 clones; 65% to 80% are singletons. CDR1 is SEHNR and CDR2 is FQNEAQ in the germline V gene (reference sequence). Trimming removed 5 bases from V and 1 base from J, with 19 bases in between. The CDR3 runs 17 residues. This TCR came from a male donor in good health and CMV-seronegative. The sequencing input was PBMCs. The chain joins TRBV7-9 to TRBJ2-3; perhaps TRBD1 as D (5 bases). This chain's CDR3 is CASSKGGRAPRTDTQYF. The CDR3 DNA sequence: TGTGCCAGCAGCAAGGGTGGCAGGGCCCCCCGCACAGATACGCAGTATTTT. The full variable domain, completed using reference TRBV7-9 and TRBJ2-3, is DTGVSQNPRHKITKRGQNVTFRCDPISEHNRLYWYRQTLGQGPEFLTYFQNEAQLEKSRLLSDRFSAERPKGSFSTLEIQRTEQGDSAMYLCASSKGGRAPRTDTQYFGPGTRLTVL.